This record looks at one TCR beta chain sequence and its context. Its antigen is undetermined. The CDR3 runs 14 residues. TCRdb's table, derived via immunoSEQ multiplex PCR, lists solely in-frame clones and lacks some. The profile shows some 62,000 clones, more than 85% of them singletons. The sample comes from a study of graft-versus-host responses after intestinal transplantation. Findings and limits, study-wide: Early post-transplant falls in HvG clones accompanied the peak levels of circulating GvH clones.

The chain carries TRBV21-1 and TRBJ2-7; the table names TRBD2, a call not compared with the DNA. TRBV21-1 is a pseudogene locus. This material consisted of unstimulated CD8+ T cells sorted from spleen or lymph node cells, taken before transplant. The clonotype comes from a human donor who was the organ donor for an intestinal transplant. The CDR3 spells CASSMTSGGYEQYF. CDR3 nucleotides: TGTGCCAGCAGCATGACTAGCGGTGGCTACGAGCAGTACTTC.